This passage covers 14 T cell receptor beta chains from one sample sequenced in a study of regulatory T cells in long-lasting Graves disease. Construction of the TCR beta libraries employed iRepertoire HTBI primers in conjunction with Arm-PCR of CDR3 regions. One entry per CDR3 protein, called by TCRdb with MiXCR from the multiplex PCR reads. The top ten clones hold 6.5% to 9% of a sample with some 430,000 distinct CDR3 sequences, roughly 21% of them seen once. Time point in this sample: persistent/refractory GD, antithyroid drugs over 5 years with positive TRAb. TCR sequences were obtained from RNA taken from PBMCs. The material was peripheral blood mononuclear cells (PBMCs), obtained when the disease was refractory, from a patient treated with antithyroid drugs. These receptors originate from a female donor with Graves disease.

This clonotype has more than one count but fewer than ten. The chain recombines TRBV12-3 or TRBV12-4 with TRBJ1-5, with a weak D call TRBD1 (5 bases). The ends were cut back, 7 bases at V and 4 bases at J, with 17 bases in the middle. CDR3 length equals 15 residues. The CDR3 bases are TGTGCCAGCACCCCGGGGAGGGGCCGGAATCAGCCCCAGCATTTT. Its translation: CASTPGRGRNQPQHF.

This clonotype was seen a few times. The chain has TRBV18 and TRBJ2-7, with 9 bases matching TRBD1. CDR1 and CDR2 (germline): KGHSH, LQKENI. V shed 5 bases and J 3 bases; nucleotides not matched to a gene: 5. The CDR3 sequence is 14 residues long. CDR3 bases: TGTGCCAGCTCAGCAGAGACAGGGGGCTACGAGCAGTACTTC. The encoded protein is CASSAETGGYEQYF.

V and J are TRBV19 and TRBJ1-2; D unresolved. Germline V gene lookup returns CDR1 LNHDA and CDR2 SQIVND (reference sequence). V shed 5 bases and J shed 4 bases, with 20 bases lying between them. This CDR3 has 16 amino acids. The DNA of the CDR3 is TGTGCCAGTAGTCCCCGGGGAGAGGGAAGCAGCTATGGCTACACCTTC. Its translation is CASSPRGEGSSYGYTF.

This clonotype came up a few times. This sequence joins TRBV10-3 and TRBJ2-6; either TRBD1 or TRBD2 may supply D (5 bases each). In germline, CDR1 is ENHRY, CDR2 SYGVKD. The length of the CDR3 is 16 residues. V was clipped by 5 bases and J by 0 bases, with 11 bases between them. The CDR3 reads CAISTGDRSGANVLTF. The CDR3 DNA follows: TGTGCCATCAGTACCGGGGACCGCTCTGGGGCCAACGTCCTGACTTTC.

A few counts support this clonotype. The rearrangement uses TRBV20-1 and TRBJ1-1, with a possible D match to TRBD1 (6 bases). The CDR3 length is 15 residues. CDR1 DFQATT and CDR2 SNEGSKA come from the germline V gene (reference sequence). Trimming stripped 3 bases from V and 5 bases from J, with 19 bases between. The CDR3 loop is CSARPGHLRLTEAFF. For the CDR3, the DNA is TGCAGTGCTAGGCCGGGACACCTAAGGTTGACTGAAGCTTTCTTT.

This clonotype was detected only a few times. This CDR3 is CASSLGQGRIGETQYF. DNA for the CDR3: TGCGCCAGCAGCTTGGGACAGGGAAGGATTGGAGAGACCCAGTACTTC. The V call is TRBV5-1, the J call TRBJ2-5; 7 bases match TRBD1. V was pared by 0 bases and J by 4 bases, with 9 bases of the junction left unmatched. Germline V gene data show CDR1 as SGHRS and CDR2 as YFSETQ. The CDR3 contains 16 residues.

This clonotype was picked up many times. The rearrangement links TRBV7-3 to TRBJ1-1; D is possibly TRBD1 (5 bases). V gave up 2 bases and J gave up 5 bases, with 12 bases separating them. The CDR3 is 14 residues long. Germline V CDR1 and CDR2: SGHTA, FQGTGA. The CDR3 nucleotides read TGTGCCAGCAGCTTAGGGGGGACGTCTACTGAAGCTTTCTTT. This translates into CASSLGGTSTEAFF. The complete variable domain, with remaining parts taken from reference TRBV7-3 and TRBJ1-1, reads GAGVSQTPSNKVTEKGKYVELRCDPISGHTALYWYRQSLGQGPEFLIYFQGTGAADDSGLPNDRFFAVRPEGSVSTLKIQRTERGDSAVYLCASSLGGTSTEAFFGQGTRLTVV.

The chain combines TRBV3-1 with TRBJ1-3; D may be TRBD1 (5 bases). Germline V lookup: CDR1 LGHDT, CDR2 YNNKEL (reference sequence). The germline V and J ends were trimmed by 0 bases and 0 bases, with 12 bases remaining between them. The CDR3 has 17 amino acids. The CDR3 loop reads CASSQEGTGLSGNTIYF. As DNA, the CDR3 is TGTGCCAGCAGCCAAGAGGGGACCGGACTCTCTGGAAACACCATATATTTT.

This chain uses TRBV12-3 or TRBV12-4 with TRBJ2-3; unclear D gene. V was shortened by 4 bases and J by 4 bases, with 0 bases between the two germline ends. The CDR3 contains 10 residues. In DNA, the CDR3 is TGTGCCAGCAGTTCAGATACGCAGTATTTT. Translated, it gives CASSSDTQYF.

This clonotype was counted only a few times. Here the CDR3 reads CASSLTGGALVMNTEAFF. The CDR3 coding sequence is TGTGCCAGCAGCTTGACAGGGGGTGCCTTAGTGATGAACACTGAAGCTTTCTTT. The chain recombines TRBV7-9 with TRBJ1-1, with 9 bases matching TRBD1. CDR3 length equals 18 residues. Germline V lookup: CDR1 SEHNR, CDR2 FQNEAQ (reference sequence). J lost 0 bases, V lost 3 bases, and 11 bases had no gene match. Full variable domain (outside the CDR3, taken from reference TRBV7-9 and TRBJ1-1): DTGVSQNPRHKITKRGQNVTFRCDPISEHNRLYWYRQTLGQGPEFLTYFQNEAQLEKSRLLSDRFSAERPKGSFSTLEIQRTEQGDSAMYLCASSLTGGALVMNTEAFFGQGTRLTVV.

V is TRBV7-9 and J is TRBJ2-7; the D is unclear. Germline loops: CDR1 SEHNR, CDR2 FQNEAQ (reference sequence). V lost 6 bases and J lost 2, with 14 bases in between. The length of the CDR3 is 14 residues. For the CDR3, the DNA is TGTGCCAGCAGTCCACCCCGGCGGACCTACGAGCAGTACTTC. Translated, it gives CASSPPRRTYEQYF. Looking up the rest from reference TRBV7-9 and TRBJ2-7 gives the full variable domain: DTGVSQNPRHKITKRGQNVTFRCDPISEHNRLYWYRQTLGQGPEFLTYFQNEAQLEKSRLLSDRFSAERPKGSFSTLEIQRTEQGDSAMYLCASSPPRRTYEQYFGPGTRLTVT.

The rearrangement links TRBV20-1 to TRBJ1-2; TRBD1 might be the D (5 bases). Trimming took off 1 base at V and 3 bases at J, with 15 bases between the two ends. The length of the CDR3 is 15 residues. The germline CDR1 and CDR2 sequences are DFQATT and SNEGSKA (reference sequence). CDR3 region: CSARGGALGDYGYTF. The CDR3 nucleotides are TGCAGTGCTAGAGGGGGCGCCCTGGGGGACTATGGCTACACCTTC.

The gene calls are TRBV14 and TRBJ1-3; D remains unclear. This CDR3 contains 13 residues. Trimming stripped 1 base from V and 3 bases from J, with 4 bases between. Looked up from germline, CDR1 is SGHDN and CDR2 is FVKESK. CDR3 sequence reads: CASSQGVGNTIYF. In nucleotides, the CDR3 is TGTGCCAGCAGCCAAGGCGTTGGAAACACCATATATTTT.

This chain connects TRBV28 to TRBJ2-2; 7 positions match TRBD1. V lost 4 bases to trimming and J lost 4 bases; unmatched junction nucleotides: 9. The CDR3 is made up of 16 amino acids. From germline, CDR1 is MDHEN and CDR2 SYDVKM. CDR3 protein: CASSSVTGKGTGELFF. The CDR3 region has the DNA TGTGCCAGCAGTTCCGTGACAGGGAAAGGCACCGGGGAGCTGTTTTTT. The entire variable domain, with the rest obtained from reference TRBV28 and TRBJ2-2, is as follows: DVKVTQSSRYLVKRTGEKVFLECVQDMDHENMFWYRQDPGLGLRLIYFSYDVKMKEKGDIPEGYSVSREKKERFSLILESASTNQTSMYLCASSSVTGKGTGELFFGEGSRLTVL.